This entry describes one T cell receptor beta chain. Its recognized antigen is unknown. No base qualities exist here, and no much larger clone lies one base off it. The data were obtained in a study of cytomegalovirus exposure and HLA in healthy donors (dated by TCRdb to between 2016 and 2019). Looking at the study overall: In an earlier analysis of 587 of the donors, about 260 Gb of sequence data and approximately 120 million unique TCR beta sequences from about 190 million T cells were reported. In addition to the first cohort of about 650 subjects, a separate validation cohort of approximately 130 different subjects was used. All discovery cohort repertoires had been generated on a single sequencing platform. A later analysis re-examined previously published TCR beta repertoires from over 500 donors and added high-resolution HLA genotyping to investigate patterns of TCR occurrence. High-throughput TCR immunosequencing, statistical association of individual TCRs with disease status, and machine learning were combined to predict cytomegalovirus infection status. The study was designed to test whether signatures of past pathogen exposure could be identified by cataloging public T cell receptors. Alongside the repertoire data, information on donor age, sex, ethnicity and CMV serostatus was compiled. The study profiled the T cell repertoires of more than 500 subjects by immunosequencing and related them to cytomegalovirus serostatus. An earlier analysis of 500 to 750 of the donors applied high-throughput TCR beta sequencing to assess whether each TCR beta V gene segment acted as functional or pseudogenic. An early release covering roughly 580 HLA-typed donors comprised 250 to 350 gigabases of sequencing data and around 80 million unique TCR sequences. Across about 380 genotyped donors of the cohort, an average of 235,054 unique TCR beta nucleotide sequences per donor were sequenced, and roughly 20% of those sequences were non-productive. Because of strong linkage in the cohort, 4 to 6 DR-DQ haplotypes were treated as single units for association and clustering. Typing coverage varied by locus: roughly 620-640 donors for A, B, C, DRB1 and DQB1; some 520 for DQA1; approximately 610 for DPA1; approximately 470 for DPB1. In a later genetic analysis, genome-wide SNP genotypes for about 65% of the roughly 700 donors were used, and that subset was treated as a discovery cohort. Both class I and class II loci were covered by HLA typing, at four-digit resolution. In the later analysis, no new phenotypic data were used to find candidate immune exposures; instead, reliance was placed on TCR beta sequences and their occurrence across donors. Among the roughly 430 genotyped donors, under 90% belonged to the genetic ancestry cluster associated with self-reported Caucasian donors. Results and caveats for the whole study, not just this receptor: Because counts were too low, 15 to 20 rarely observed V segments, including chromosome 9 orphons, were left out of the earlier analysis of 587 of the donors. In a later analysis, the rate of TCR association differed among HLA loci, with DRB1 alleles having the most associated TCRs and HLA-C alleles having the fewest. According to a later analysis, most CMV-associated TCR beta chains appeared to be HLA-restricted, and the HLA associations seemed to be driven largely by CMV exposure. A further reported finding was that TCR beta sequences accurately predicted the HLA-A and HLA-B alleles for most subjects in the first cohort. In vitro tests confirmed that a few of the cytomegalovirus-associated TCR beta chains recognize cytomegalovirus antigens. Broadly in line with IMGT annotations, most TCR beta V segments showed up in productive rearrangements about 87% or about 30% of the time in an earlier analysis of several hundred of the donors. A later analysis found that HLA-associated TCR beta chains were more clonally expanded and had lower generation probabilities than equally common non-associated chains. A cluster of highly shared sequence variants was judged likely to represent a technical artifact of the sequencing pipeline. Only TCR beta chains were sequenced in this cohort, and the absence of alpha or paired-chain data limited detectable features. Compared with the roughly 720-donor mean, donors in an Asian-associated ancestry cluster had fewer N-insertions in productive TCRs, according to a later genetic analysis. V-gene and J-gene trimming of TCR beta chains was associated with a missense DCLRE1C variant in a later genetic analysis, and the association was replicated in an independent cohort. Linkage disequilibrium might explain the correlated functional status among segregating V segments, but an unknown experimental factor could not be excluded. The study listed around 160 TCR beta chains as associated with cytomegalovirus. Most TCR sequences were seen in very few donors, while some public TCRs were found in many individuals. For the cohort, immune exposure information was limited to CMV serostatus. Some IMGT-functional V segments, including TRBV6-2 and TRBV6-3, could not be told apart with the 87-base-pair reads, so those segments were excluded. Because HLA typing was unavailable for some donors at each locus, only the typed subset was used in association tests. According to the authors, the approach could potentially be generalized to other disease states and immunological phenotypes. According to a later analysis, parvovirus B19, influenza, CMV and Epstein-Barr virus appeared linked to several top co-occurrence clusters. In a later analysis, 15,000 to 20,000 TCR beta sequences were associated with specific HLA alleles at a false discovery rate of 0.05. The classifier was reported to diagnose cytomegalovirus status with high specificity and sensitivity in both the original and validation cohorts. Assigning TCR associations to individual alleles was difficult when HLA alleles, especially DR and DQ, strongly co-occurred. Sequencing depth was assumed to be roughly uniform across donors in the presence/absence analyses, though that assumption may not hold.

The cohort consisted of hundreds of healthy bone marrow donors. At the time of sampling, every cohort member was nominally healthy, though immune exposures that went unrecorded were likely present. The donor was CMV seronegative and was included in the group of about 400 seronegative cohort members. Each donor provided a peripheral blood sample, and peripheral blood mononuclear cells were used for TCR beta sequencing. The Qiagen DNeasy Blood Extraction Kit was used to extract genomic DNA from the blood cell samples. Library prep was done by the immunoSEQ multiplex PCR assay. A mixture of 60 forward primers for TCR Vbeta segments and 13 reverse primers for TCR Jbeta segments was used in the multiplex PCR. A multiplex PCR assay on genomic DNA amplified the CDR3 region of rearranged TCR beta genes. The Illumina HiSeq System was used to sequence the amplified TCR beta libraries as 87-base-pair reads. Per the original workflow: A later analysis tallied around 87 million unique TCR beta chains across the 700 or so repertoires, and some 12 million of those chains were shared by two or more donors. To remove PCR and sequencing errors, raw reads were error-corrected and collapsed into unique sequences using a nearest-neighbor algorithm that merged closely related sequences. Alignment of CDR3 sequences to IMGT reference sequences was used to assign V, D and J gene segments. For a sequence to be retained, a match of at least six nucleotides to both a V gene segment and a J gene segment was required. A rearrangement counted as productive if the CDR3 had no stop codons and remained in frame with V and J, and every other rearrangement counted as non-productive. CDR3 was defined according to IMGT convention as the region running from the second conserved V-encoded cysteine to the conserved J-encoded phenylalanine. The earlier analysis of 550 to 650 of the donors excluded any sequence lacking an unambiguous match to a single V gene segment. An earlier analysis of 587 of the donors classified V segments as functional when productive rearrangements were above 56.7% and as segregating when the standard deviation between donors was above 5%. To diagnose cytomegalovirus status from the catalog of TCR beta chain sequences, a statistical classification framework was built. In a later analysis, V and J genes were assigned by comparing TCR nucleotide sequences against IMGT/GENE-DB human TR gene sequences. Using the TCRdist pipeline, a later analysis assigned CDR3 sequences along with most-parsimonious VDJ recombination scenarios. In a later analysis, each TCR beta chain was defined by its CDR3 amino acid sequence together with its V-gene family, and reads without a unique V-gene family were excluded. As a way to deal with suspected cross-contamination and a sequencing artifact, a later analysis dropped more than 500 nucleotide sequences that were highly shared and had low generation probability. For each public chain, a later analysis derived a clonal expansion index from normalized ranks of inferred template counts within each repertoire. Generation probabilities in a later analysis came from a VDJ recombination model fitted to out-of-frame rearrangements, and those results were checked against IGoR. A later analysis scored TCR-TCR, TCR-HLA and TCR-CMV co-occurrence with hypergeometric tests, applying a repertoire-size bias correction to TCR pairs. False discovery rates were estimated in a later analysis by permuting HLA or CMV assignments 20 times. In a later analysis, co-occurring TCRs were grouped using DBSCAN, and TCRdist sequence similarity was added for clustering within HLA-allele-positive subsets. Repertoires with fewer than 30,000 or more than 120,000 public chains were left out of co-occurrence clustering, as were four to six repertoires with anomalous nucleotide sharing. Sourced from immuneACCESS, this table was stored by TCRdb with only in-frame sequences that have V and J called. A share of the clones is absent; for the studies checked, an unresolved V gene accounts for under half, and the remainder has no known explanation. The D gene and trimming were derived from the DNA, and the V and J assignments and clone size from that table. Here the sample has about 160,000 clones; roughly 84% occur a single time. Around 0.93% of the sample rests with the top ten.

The V end gives up 3 bases and the J end 0 bases, leaving 5 bases in the junction not matched to a gene. CDR1 GTSNPN and CDR2 SVGIG are derived from the germline V gene (reference sequence). Reading from cysteine to phenylalanine, the CDR3 counts 15 amino acids. Only the CDR3 DNA is retained, 45 bases long and in frame from the first base. The source of this sequence is a man younger than 45 in good health and CMV-seronegative. Specimen: PBMCs. Recombination joined TRBV30 with TRBJ2-7; the junction holds 10 bases that match TRBD1. CDR3 region: CAWSLGQGSSYEQYF. The DNA sequence is as follows: TGTGCCTGGAGCCTGGGACAGGGGAGCTCCTACGAGCAGTACTTC.